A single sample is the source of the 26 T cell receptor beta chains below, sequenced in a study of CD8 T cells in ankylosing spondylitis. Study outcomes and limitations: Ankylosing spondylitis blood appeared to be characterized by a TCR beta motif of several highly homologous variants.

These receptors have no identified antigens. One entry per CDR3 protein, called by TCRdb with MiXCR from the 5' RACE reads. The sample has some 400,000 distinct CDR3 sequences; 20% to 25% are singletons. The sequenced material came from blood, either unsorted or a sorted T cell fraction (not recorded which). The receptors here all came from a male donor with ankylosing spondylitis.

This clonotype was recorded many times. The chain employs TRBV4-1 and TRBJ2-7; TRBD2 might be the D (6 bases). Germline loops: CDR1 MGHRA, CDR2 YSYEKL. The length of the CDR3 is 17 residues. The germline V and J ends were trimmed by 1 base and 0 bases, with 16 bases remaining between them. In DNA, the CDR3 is TGCGCCAGCAGCCAAGGGCTCCTAGCGCGAAGCTCCTACGAGCAGTACTTC. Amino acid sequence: CASSQGLLARSSYEQYF.

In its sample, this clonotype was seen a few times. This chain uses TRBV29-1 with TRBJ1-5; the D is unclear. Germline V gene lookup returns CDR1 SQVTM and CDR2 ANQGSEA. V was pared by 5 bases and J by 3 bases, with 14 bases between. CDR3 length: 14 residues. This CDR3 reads CSVMFGGSNQPQHF. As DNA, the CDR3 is TGCAGCGTTATGTTCGGAGGGTCCAATCAGCCCCAGCATTTT.

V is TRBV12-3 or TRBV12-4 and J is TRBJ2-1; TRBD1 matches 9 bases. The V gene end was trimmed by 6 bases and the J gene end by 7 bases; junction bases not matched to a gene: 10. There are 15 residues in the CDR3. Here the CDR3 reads CASSTGTGSLNEQFF. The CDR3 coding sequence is TGTGCCAGCAGCACTGGGACAGGGTCTTTGAATGAGCAGTTCTTC.

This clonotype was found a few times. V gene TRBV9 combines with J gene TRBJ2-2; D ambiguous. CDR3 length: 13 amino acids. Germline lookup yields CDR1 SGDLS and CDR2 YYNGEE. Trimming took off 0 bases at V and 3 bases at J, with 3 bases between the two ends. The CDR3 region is CASSVEYTGELFF. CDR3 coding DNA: TGTGCCAGCAGCGTAGAATACACCGGGGAGCTGTTTTTT.

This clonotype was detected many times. This CDR3 is CASSLGWGTGQDTQYF. For the CDR3, the DNA is TGCGCCAGCAGCTTGGGCTGGGGCACGGGACAAGATACGCAGTATTTT. The rearrangement links TRBV5-1 to TRBJ2-3; tentative D call: TRBD1 (6 bases). Germline V lookup: CDR1 SGHRS, CDR2 YFSETQ. V was cut by 0 bases and J by 5 bases, with 16 bases left in between. This CDR3 has 16 amino acids.

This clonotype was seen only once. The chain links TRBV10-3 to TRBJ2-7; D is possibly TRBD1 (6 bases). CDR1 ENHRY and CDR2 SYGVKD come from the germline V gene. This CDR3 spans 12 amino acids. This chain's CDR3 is CACRDKTYEQYF. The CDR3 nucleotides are TGTGCTTGCCGGGACAAGACCTACGAGCAGTACTTC.

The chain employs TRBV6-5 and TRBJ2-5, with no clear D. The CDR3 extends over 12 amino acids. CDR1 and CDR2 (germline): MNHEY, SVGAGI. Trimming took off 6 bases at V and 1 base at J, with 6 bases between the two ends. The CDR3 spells CASSRFQETQYF. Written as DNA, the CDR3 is TGTGCCAGCAGCAGATTCCAAGAGACCCAGTACTTC.

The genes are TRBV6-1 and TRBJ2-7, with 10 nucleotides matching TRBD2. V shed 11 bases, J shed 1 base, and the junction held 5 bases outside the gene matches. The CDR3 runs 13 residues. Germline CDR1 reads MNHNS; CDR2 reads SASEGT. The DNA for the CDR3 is TGTGCCGGACGGACTAGCGGATCCTACGAGCAGTACTTC. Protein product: CAGRTSGSYEQYF.

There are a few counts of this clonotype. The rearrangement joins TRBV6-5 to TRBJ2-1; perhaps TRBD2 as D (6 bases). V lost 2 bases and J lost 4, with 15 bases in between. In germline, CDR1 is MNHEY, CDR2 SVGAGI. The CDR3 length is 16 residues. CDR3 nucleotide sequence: TGTGCCAGCAGTTACACGGGGGTAGGGGAATACAATGAGCAGTTCTTC. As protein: CASSYTGVGEYNEQFF.

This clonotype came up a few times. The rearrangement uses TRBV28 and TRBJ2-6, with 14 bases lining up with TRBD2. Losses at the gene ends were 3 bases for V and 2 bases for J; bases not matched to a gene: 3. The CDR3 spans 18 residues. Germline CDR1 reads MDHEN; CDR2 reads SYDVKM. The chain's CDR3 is CASSFGLAGGTGANVLTF. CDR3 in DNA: TGTGCCAGCAGTTTTGGACTAGCGGGAGGAACTGGGGCCAACGTCCTGACTTTC. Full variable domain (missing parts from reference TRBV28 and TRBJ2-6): DVKVTQSSRYLVKRTGEKVFLECVQDMDHENMFWYRQDPGLGLRLIYFSYDVKMKEKGDIPEGYSVSREKKERFSLILESASTNQTSMYLCASSFGLAGGTGANVLTFGAGSRLTVL.

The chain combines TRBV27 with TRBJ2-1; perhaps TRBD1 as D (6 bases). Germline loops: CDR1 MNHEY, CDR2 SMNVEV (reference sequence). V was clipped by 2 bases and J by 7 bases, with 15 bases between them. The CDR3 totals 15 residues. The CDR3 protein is CASSLSSRRGNEQFF. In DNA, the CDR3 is TGTGCCAGCAGTTTAAGTAGCCGCAGGGGAAATGAGCAGTTCTTC.

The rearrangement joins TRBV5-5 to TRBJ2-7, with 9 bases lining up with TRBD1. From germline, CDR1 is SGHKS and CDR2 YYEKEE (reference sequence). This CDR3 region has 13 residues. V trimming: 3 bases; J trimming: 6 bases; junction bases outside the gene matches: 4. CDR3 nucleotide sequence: TGTGCCAGCAGCTGGGACAGGGCCGGCGAGCAGTACTTC. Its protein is CASSWDRAGEQYF. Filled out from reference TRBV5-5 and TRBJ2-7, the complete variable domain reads DAGVTQSPTHLIKTRGQQVTLRCSPISGHKSVSWYQQVLGQGPQFIFQYYEKEERGRGNFPDRFSARQFPNYSSELNVNALLLGDSALYLCASSWDRAGEQYFGPGTRLTVT.

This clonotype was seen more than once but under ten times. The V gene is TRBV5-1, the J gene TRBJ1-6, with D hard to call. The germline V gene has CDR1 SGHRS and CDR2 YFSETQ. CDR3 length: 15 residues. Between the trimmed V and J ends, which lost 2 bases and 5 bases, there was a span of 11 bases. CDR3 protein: CASSFRQQHNSPLHF. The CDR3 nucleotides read TGCGCCAGCAGCTTCCGGCAGCAACATAATTCACCCCTCCACTTT.

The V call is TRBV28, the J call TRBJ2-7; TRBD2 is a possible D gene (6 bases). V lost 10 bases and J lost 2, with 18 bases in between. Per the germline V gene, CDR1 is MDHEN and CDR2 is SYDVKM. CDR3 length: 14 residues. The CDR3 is CAILSGRRTYEQYF. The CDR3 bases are TGTGCCATCCTAAGCGGGCGCCGAACCTACGAGCAGTACTTC.

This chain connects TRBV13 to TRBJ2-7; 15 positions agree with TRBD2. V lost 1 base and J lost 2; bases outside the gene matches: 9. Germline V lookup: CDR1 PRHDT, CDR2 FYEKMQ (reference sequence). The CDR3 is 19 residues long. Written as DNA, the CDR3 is TGTGCCAGCAGCTTAGAGGGACTAGCGGGAGGTGACTTGGCCTACGAGCAGTACTTC. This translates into CASSLEGLAGGDLAYEQYF.

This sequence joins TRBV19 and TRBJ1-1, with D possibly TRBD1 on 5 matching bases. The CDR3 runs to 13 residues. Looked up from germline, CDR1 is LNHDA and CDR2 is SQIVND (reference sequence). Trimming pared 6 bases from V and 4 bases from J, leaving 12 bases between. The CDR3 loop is CASSGTLGTEAFF. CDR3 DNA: TGTGCCAGTAGCGGGACCTTGGGCACTGAAGCTTTCTTT.

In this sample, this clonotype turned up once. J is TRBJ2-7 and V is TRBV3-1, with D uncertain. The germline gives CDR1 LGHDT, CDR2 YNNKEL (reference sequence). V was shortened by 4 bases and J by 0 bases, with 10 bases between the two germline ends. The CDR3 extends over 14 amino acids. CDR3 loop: CASSPSRLSYEQYF. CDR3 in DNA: TGTGCCAGCAGCCCTTCAAGACTCTCCTACGAGCAGTACTTC.

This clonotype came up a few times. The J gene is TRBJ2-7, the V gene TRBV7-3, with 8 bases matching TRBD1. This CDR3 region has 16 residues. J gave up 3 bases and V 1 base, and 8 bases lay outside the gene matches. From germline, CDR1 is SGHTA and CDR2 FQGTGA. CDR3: CASSLMAGQGLYEQYF. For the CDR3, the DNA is TGTGCCAGCAGCTTAATGGCCGGACAGGGTCTCTACGAGCAGTACTTC.

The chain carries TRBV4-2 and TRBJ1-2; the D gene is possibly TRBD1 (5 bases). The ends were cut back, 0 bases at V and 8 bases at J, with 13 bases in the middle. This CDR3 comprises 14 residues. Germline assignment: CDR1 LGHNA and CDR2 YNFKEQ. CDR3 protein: CASSQDLGDLGYTF. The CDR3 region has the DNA TGTGCCAGCAGCCAAGATTTAGGGGATCTAGGCTACACCTTC.

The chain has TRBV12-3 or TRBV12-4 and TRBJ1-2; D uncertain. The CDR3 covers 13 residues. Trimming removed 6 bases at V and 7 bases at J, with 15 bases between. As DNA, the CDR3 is TGTGCCAGCAGCGTTGAAGAGGCGCGTGGCTACACCTTC. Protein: CASSVEEARGYTF.

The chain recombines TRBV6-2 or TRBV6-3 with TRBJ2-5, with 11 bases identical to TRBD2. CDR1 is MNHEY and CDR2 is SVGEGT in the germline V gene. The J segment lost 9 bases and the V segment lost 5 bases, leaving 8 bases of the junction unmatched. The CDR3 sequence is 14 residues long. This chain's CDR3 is CASSISGRALPQYF. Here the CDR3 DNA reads TGTGCCAGCAGTATTAGCGGGAGGGCCCTCCCCCAGTACTTC.

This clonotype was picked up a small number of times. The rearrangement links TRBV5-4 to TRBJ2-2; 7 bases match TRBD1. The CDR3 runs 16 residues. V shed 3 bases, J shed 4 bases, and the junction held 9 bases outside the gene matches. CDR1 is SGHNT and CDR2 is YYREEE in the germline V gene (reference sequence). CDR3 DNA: TGTGCCAGCAGCTCCGTCGACAGGGCGGGCACCGGGGAGCTGTTTTTT. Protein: CASSSVDRAGTGELFF. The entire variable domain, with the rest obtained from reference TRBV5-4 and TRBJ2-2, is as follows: ETGVTQSPTHLIKTRGQQVTLRCSSQSGHNTVSWYQQALGQGPQFIFQYYREEENGRGNFPPRFSGLQFPNYSSELNVNALELDDSALYLCASSSVDRAGTGELFFGEGSRLTVL.

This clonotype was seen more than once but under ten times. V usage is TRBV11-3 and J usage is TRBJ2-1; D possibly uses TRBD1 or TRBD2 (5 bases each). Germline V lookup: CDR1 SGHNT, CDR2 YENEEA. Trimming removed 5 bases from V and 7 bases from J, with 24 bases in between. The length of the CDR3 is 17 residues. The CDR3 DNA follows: TGTGCCAGCAGCCTGGGACCAGGGAAGGGTAACACGAATGAGCAGTTCTTC. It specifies CASSLGPGKGNTNEQFF.

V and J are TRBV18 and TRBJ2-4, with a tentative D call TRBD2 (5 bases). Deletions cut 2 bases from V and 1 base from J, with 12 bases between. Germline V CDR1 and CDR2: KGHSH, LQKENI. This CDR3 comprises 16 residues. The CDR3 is CASSPRSSGAKNIQYF. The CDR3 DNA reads TGTGCCAGCTCACCAAGATCTTCGGGGGCCAAAAACATTCAGTACTTC.

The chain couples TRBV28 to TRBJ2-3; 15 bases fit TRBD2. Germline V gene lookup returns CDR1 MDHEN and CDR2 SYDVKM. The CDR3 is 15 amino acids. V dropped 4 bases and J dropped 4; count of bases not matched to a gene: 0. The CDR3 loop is CASSWTSGRADTQYF. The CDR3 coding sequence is TGTGCCAGCAGTTGGACTAGCGGGAGGGCAGATACGCAGTATTTT.

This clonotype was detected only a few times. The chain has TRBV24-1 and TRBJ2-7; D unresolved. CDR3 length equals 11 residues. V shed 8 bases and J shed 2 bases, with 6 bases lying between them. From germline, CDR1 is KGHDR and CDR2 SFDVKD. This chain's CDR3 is CATTRTYEQYF. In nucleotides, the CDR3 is TGTGCCACCACAAGGACCTACGAGCAGTACTTC.